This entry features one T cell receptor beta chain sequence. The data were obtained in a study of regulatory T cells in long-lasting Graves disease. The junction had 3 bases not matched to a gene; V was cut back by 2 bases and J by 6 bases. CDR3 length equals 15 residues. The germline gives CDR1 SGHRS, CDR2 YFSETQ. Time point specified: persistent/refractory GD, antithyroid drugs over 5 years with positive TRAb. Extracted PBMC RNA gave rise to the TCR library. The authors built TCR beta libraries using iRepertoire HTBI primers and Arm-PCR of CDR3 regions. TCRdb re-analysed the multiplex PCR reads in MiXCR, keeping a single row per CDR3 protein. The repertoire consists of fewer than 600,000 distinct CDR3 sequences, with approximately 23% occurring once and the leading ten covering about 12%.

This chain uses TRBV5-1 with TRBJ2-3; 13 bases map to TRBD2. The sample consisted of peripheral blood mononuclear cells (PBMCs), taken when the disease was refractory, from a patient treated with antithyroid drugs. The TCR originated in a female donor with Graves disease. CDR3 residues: CASSLLAGGADTQYF. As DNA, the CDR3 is TGCGCCAGCAGCTTACTAGCGGGGGGGGCGGATACGCAGTATTTT.